This T cell receptor beta chain comes out of a study of blood T cell repertoires in COVID-19. Study-wide background: Collection of acute and convalescent COVID-19 samples took place in the United States, Italy and Spain. Nucleic acid was either cDNA or gDNA, and it came from T cells, B-cell-depleted T cells, or PBMCs.

Losses at the gene ends were 1 base for V and 7 bases for J; bases not matched to a gene: 3. CDR1 and CDR2 from the germline V gene are MNHNS and SASEGT. The CDR3 is made up of 13 amino acids. Original processing notes: Amplified reference gene primers provided the basis for estimating nucleated cell counts. Sequencing used immunoSEQ multiplex PCR; TCRdb keeps in-frame clones, though not all of them. V and J calls plus clone size are reproduced from that table; the DNA served to infer D and trimming. The top ten clones hold 1.5% to 2% of a sample with around 88,000 clones, 90% of them seen once. The chain couples TRBV6-1 to TRBJ2-5, with 7 bases lining up with TRBD1. The sequenced material came from peripheral blood. The receptor was derived from a man aged 55 to 69 with acute or convalescent COVID-19. CDR3 residues: CASSEGAGGTQYF. CDR3 DNA sequence: TGTGCCAGCAGTGAAGGGGCAGGGGGGACCCAGTACTTC.